These 13 T cell receptor beta chains were sequenced from one sample in a study of beta chain features in type 1 diabetes. The isolated RNA, all of it, was reverse transcribed, so expressed TCRB transcripts were what got sequenced. The protocol was immunoSEQ multiplex PCR, while the TCRdb copy is restricted to in-frame clones and leaves out a portion. Here the sample spans hundreds of thousands of clones, roughly 16% being singletons. Sequencing was performed on naive CD4+ T cells from blood. These receptors all stem from a woman between 18 and 30 years old in good health.

V and J are TRBV28 and TRBJ2-3; possible D gene TRBD2, 6 bases. Trimming shortened V by 3 bases and J by 2 bases, and 21 bases separated the two germline ends. The CDR3 spans 18 residues. Germline loops: CDR1 MDHEN, CDR2 SYDVKM. This chain's CDR3 is CASSFGSHTRGVTDTQYF. The CDR3, as DNA: TGTGCCAGCAGTTTTGGTTCCCACACCCGCGGGGTCACAGATACGCAGTATTTT.

This chain links TRBV9 with TRBJ2-3; D ambiguous. The CDR3 runs to 16 residues. Trimming took 0 bases from V and 2 from J, leaving 13 bases between them. In germline, CDR1 is SGDLS, CDR2 YYNGEE. Here the CDR3 reads CASSVGASHNTDTQYF. In DNA form, the CDR3 reads TGTGCCAGCAGCGTAGGCGCGTCTCATAACACAGATACGCAGTATTTT.

This clone was counted between two and nine times. The CDR3 loop reads CASSLTAQGEQYF. CDR3 nucleotide sequence: TGTGCCAGCAGCTTAACTGCTCAAGGCGAGCAGTACTTC. The chain employs TRBV7-3 and TRBJ2-7; D unclear. The CDR3 covers 13 residues. V lost 0 bases and J 6 bases, leaving 9 bases between the germline ends. Germline V lookup: CDR1 SGHTA, CDR2 FQGTGA.

This clone has only a few counts. The chain has TRBV2 and TRBJ1-2; no reliable D call. The CDR3 consists of 13 residues. Germline V CDR1 and CDR2: SNHLY, FYNNEI. The V end was cut by 6 bases, the J end by 8 bases, with 16 bases between. The CDR3 coding sequence is TGTGCCAGCAGGCCCGACTCTAGAGAAGGCTACACCTTC. This gives the protein CASRPDSREGYTF.

The chain employs TRBV10-3 and TRBJ2-3, with D perhaps given as TRBD1 or TRBD2 (5 bases each). The germline CDR1 and CDR2 sequences are ENHRY and SYGVKD. Trimming pared 3 bases from V and 2 bases from J, leaving 12 bases between. CDR3 length: 15 amino acids. The DNA of the CDR3 is TGTGCCATCAGTGAAGGGGCGGGCCCCACAGATACGCAGTATTTT. Translated: CAISEGAGPTDTQYF.

The V and J genes are TRBV9 and TRBJ2-5, with D perhaps TRBD1 (6 bases). The V gene lost 0 bases and the J gene lost 2 bases, with 11 bases spanning the gap. The CDR3 spans 15 residues. Germline lookup yields CDR1 SGDLS and CDR2 YYNGEE. The DNA of the CDR3 is TGTGCCAGCAGCGTAGGAGACAGGACTCAAGAGACCCAGTACTTC. This encodes CASSVGDRTQETQYF. Filled out from reference TRBV9 and TRBJ2-5, the complete variable domain reads DSGVTQTPKHLITATGQRVTLRCSPRSGDLSVYWYQQSLDQGLQFLIQYYNGEERAKGNILERFSAQQFPDLHSELNLSSLELGDSALYFCASSVGDRTQETQYFGPGTRLLVL.

The chain has TRBV28 and TRBJ1-2; D gene ambiguous. The germline V gene has CDR1 MDHEN and CDR2 SYDVKM. V shed 6 bases and J shed 1 base, with 9 bases lying between them. This CDR3 contains 13 residues. CDR3 amino acids: CASRRSLNYGYTF. Written as DNA, the CDR3 is TGTGCCAGCAGGCGATCCCTTAACTATGGCTACACCTTC.

This clone was detected only a few times. V and J are TRBV28 and TRBJ2-3; D possibly corresponds to TRBD1 (6 bases). Germline CDR1 reads MDHEN; CDR2 reads SYDVKM. Trimming took off 5 bases at V and 5 bases at J, with 14 bases between the two ends. This CDR3 is 14 amino acids long. This CDR3 reads CASSQTGRGDTQYF. In DNA form, the CDR3 reads TGTGCCAGCAGTCAAACAGGGCGAGGAGATACGCAGTATTTT.

In its sample, this clone was seen a few times. J is TRBJ1-2 and V is TRBV20-1; tentative D call: TRBD1 (6 bases). Between the trimmed V and J ends, which lost 7 bases and 6 bases, there was a span of 12 bases. This CDR3 comprises 11 residues. Germline V gene data show CDR1 as DFQATT and CDR2 as SNEGSKA (reference sequence). Here the CDR3 DNA reads TGCAGTGTTGGAGGGGGTCATGGCTACACCTTC. It specifies CSVGGGHGYTF.

In this sample, this clone turned up a few times. This sequence joins TRBV10-3 and TRBJ2-7; tentatively, D is TRBD2 (7 bases). Germline V gene data show CDR1 as ENHRY and CDR2 as SYGVKD. Trimming removed 6 bases from V and 4 bases from J, with 19 bases in between. The CDR3 is 15 amino acids. CDR3 in DNA: TGTGCCATCAGCCCCGGGGAGGGGGACGGATACGAGCAGTACTTC. The encoded protein is CAISPGEGDGYEQYF.

Concerning this clone: The same CDR3 can be traced to other DNA sequences in this sample. This chain connects TRBV5-1 to TRBJ2-2, with TRBD2 identical over 10 bases. The CDR3 is 16 amino acids. CDR1 and CDR2 from the germline V gene are SGHRS and YFSETQ. V trimming: 0 bases; J trimming: 1 base; junction bases outside the gene matches: 0. CDR3 sequence reads: CASSLGLAGNTGELFF. The CDR3 nucleotides are TGCGCCAGCAGCTTGGGACTAGCGGGGAACACCGGGGAGCTGTTTTTT.

The rearrangement joins TRBV28 to TRBJ2-7; D may be TRBD2 (5 bases). Trimming cost V 4 bases and J 6 bases, with 10 bases left between them. The CDR3 is made up of 12 amino acids. CDR1 and CDR2 from the germline V gene are MDHEN and SYDVKM. The CDR3 region has the DNA TGTGCCAGCAGTTCCGGGGTGGGCGAGCAGTACTTC. Translated, it gives CASSSGVGEQYF.

This sequence joins TRBV28 and TRBJ1-5, with D possibly TRBD1 on 5 matching bases. Germline lookup yields CDR1 MDHEN and CDR2 SYDVKM. The CDR3 totals 15 residues. The V and J ends lost 2 bases and 4 bases respectively, with 12 bases between them. The CDR3 protein is CASSLVGGLNQPQHF. DNA for the CDR3: TGTGCCAGCAGTTTAGTCGGGGGTCTGAATCAGCCCCAGCATTTT.